Sequencing of this T cell receptor beta chain was carried out in a study of blood T cell repertoires in COVID-19. Study in general: Samples representing acute and convalescent COVID-19 were sourced from the United States, Italy and Spain. Sample material is recorded as cDNA or gDNA derived from T cells, B-cell-depleted T cells, or PBMCs.

In the authors' workflow: Amplification from reference gene primers served as the basis for estimated nucleated cell counts. TCRdb keeps only in-frame clones here, not all; method: immunoSEQ multiplex PCR. The DNA was the basis for D and trimming; V, J and clone size are from that table. Of about 160,000 clones in the sample, more than 75% were seen once. Deletions cut 8 bases from V and 0 bases from J, with 5 bases between. The CDR3 has 11 residues. The chain links TRBV12-3 or TRBV12-4 to TRBJ2-7; D unresolved. The source of this sequence is a man between 65 and 79 years old with acute or convalescent COVID-19. Sequenced input: peripheral blood. CDR3 in DNA: TGTGCCAGCTCGTACTCCTACGAGCAGTACTTC. Amino acid sequence: CASSYSYEQYF.